The 19 T cell receptor beta chains in this list originate from one sample, sequenced in a study of T cells in Graves' hyperthyroidism and ophthalmopathy. Using RNA transcripts as the source, TCR beta CDR3 regions were amplified. The HTBI primer set drove a first-round RT-PCR of the TCR CDR3. TCRdb redid the calling of the multiplex PCR reads with MiXCR, one entry per CDR3 protein. The table records around 690,000 distinct CDR3 sequences, 15% to 20% of them present only once. Specimen: blood. The origin of the receptors is a man aged 45 to 65 with Graves' hyperthyroidism.

The chain joins TRBV4-3 to TRBJ2-2, with D possibly being TRBD2 (5 bases). V dropped 0 bases and J dropped 3 bases, with 14 bases sitting between them. This CDR3 has 17 amino acids. Per the germline V gene, CDR1 is LGHNA and CDR2 is YSLEER. CDR3 bases: TGCGCCAGCAGCCAAGATAGGAGGCGAGTTTACACCGGGGAGCTGTTTTTT. It yields the protein CASSQDRRRVYTGELFF.

V gene TRBV12-3 or TRBV12-4 combines with J gene TRBJ2-7; 8 positions agree with TRBD1. This CDR3 comprises 17 residues. J gave up 0 bases and V 5 bases, and 12 bases lay outside the gene matches. This CDR3 is CASSPSSGQVISYEQYF. For the CDR3, the DNA is TGTGCCAGCAGTCCTTCATCGGGACAGGTTATCTCCTACGAGCAGTACTTC.

V and J are TRBV19 and TRBJ1-5; 7 bases are a match to TRBD1. The CDR3 spans 13 residues. J lost 13 bases, V lost 1 base, and 7 bases had no gene match. From germline, CDR1 is LNHDA and CDR2 SQIVND (reference sequence). The chain's CDR3 is CASSIGGTVLQHF. The CDR3 DNA reads TGTGCCAGTAGTATAGGAGGGACAGTTTTGCAGCATTTT. The complete variable domain, with remaining parts taken from reference TRBV19 and TRBJ1-5, reads DGGITQSPKYLFRKEGQNVTLSCEQNLNHDAMYWYRQDPGQGLRLIYYSQIVNDFQKGDIAEGYSVSREKKESFPLTVTSAQKNPTAFYLCASSIGGTVLQHFGDGTRLSIL.

This clonotype appeared a few times. The CDR3 sequence is CASSRTGVSQPQHF. Written as DNA, the CDR3 is TGTGCCAGCAGCCGGACAGGCGTGAGTCAGCCCCAGCATTTT. This rearrangement joins TRBV12-3 or TRBV12-4 to TRBJ1-5; 7 nucleotides line up with TRBD1. J lost 6 bases, V lost 6 bases, and 8 bases had no gene match. The CDR3 is 14 amino acids.

This chain joins TRBV20-1 and TRBJ2-4; D uncertain. The CDR3 runs to 15 residues. The germline V gene has CDR1 DFQATT and CDR2 SNEGSKA (reference sequence). Trimming stripped 1 base from V and 5 bases from J, with 15 bases between. CDR3 sequence (DNA): TGCAGTGCTAGAGGGATTGGGGTCCTCCAAAACATTCAGTACTTC. It encodes CSARGIGVLQNIQYF.

This clonotype was seen at least ten times. V and J are TRBV27 and TRBJ2-1, with D uncertain. V lost 6 bases and J lost 4, with 13 bases in between. This CDR3 is built from 14 residues. Germline V gives CDR1 MNHEY, CDR2 SMNVEV (reference sequence). The CDR3 DNA reads TGTGCCAGCAGCCCTTTAGACTTATACAATGAGCAGTTCTTC. Translation gives CASSPLDLYNEQFF.

The chain is built from TRBV24-1 and TRBJ2-1; D is unresolved. Trimming shortened V by 6 bases and J by 12 bases, and 11 bases separated the two germline ends. The CDR3 runs to 11 residues. CDR1 is KGHDR and CDR2 is SFDVKD in the germline V gene. The CDR3 loop is CATSYQSGQFF. CDR3 DNA: TGTGCCACCAGTTACCAGTCGGGGCAGTTCTTC.

Ten or more counts support this clonotype. This chain links TRBV28 with TRBJ2-7; 10 bases match TRBD2. J was trimmed by 3 bases and V by 5 bases; bases with no gene match: 1. CDR1 is MDHEN, CDR2 SYDVKM, per germline. The CDR3 runs 13 residues. For the CDR3, the DNA is TGTGCCAGCAGTGCTAGCGGGAGCTACGAGCAGTACTTC. Translation gives CASSASGSYEQYF. The full variable domain, with the rest looked up from reference TRBV28 and TRBJ2-7, is DVKVTQSSRYLVKRTGEKVFLECVQDMDHENMFWYRQDPGLGLRLIYFSYDVKMKEKGDIPEGYSVSREKKERFSLILESASTNQTSMYLCASSASGSYEQYFGPGTRLTVT.

The rearrangement joins TRBV28 to TRBJ1-5; D is ambiguous. Germline V CDR1 and CDR2: MDHEN, SYDVKM. The CDR3 spans 16 residues. Trimming left V 5 bases short and J 3 bases short, with 17 bases between. The DNA of the CDR3 is TGTGCCAGCAGTCCCCTTGGAGGCCGATACAATCAGCCCCAGCATTTT. Its protein product is CASSPLGGRYNQPQHF.

This clonotype was counted ten times or more. CDR3 coding DNA: TGTGCCTGGAGTCAGGGACAGCAGAATTCACCCCTCCACTTT. Protein sequence: CAWSQGQQNSPLHF. This chain connects TRBV30 to TRBJ1-6; 7 bases map to TRBD1. The CDR3 length is 14 residues. Germline lookup yields CDR1 GTSNPN and CDR2 SVGIG (reference sequence). V lost 2 bases, J lost 7 bases, and 5 bases stayed unmatched. Supplemented by reference TRBV30 and TRBJ1-6, the full variable domain reads SQTIHQWPATLVQPVGSPLSLECTVEGTSNPNLYWYRQAAGRGLQLLFYSVGIGQISSEVPQNLSASRPQDRQFILSSKKLLLSDSGFYLCAWSQGQQNSPLHFGNGTRLTVT.

The sample holds a few counts of this clonotype. The rearrangement links TRBV30 to TRBJ1-6, with unresolved D. The length of the CDR3 is 13 residues. The germline gives CDR1 GTSNPN, CDR2 SVGIG (reference sequence). Deletions cut 5 bases from V and 8 bases from J, with 13 bases between. The CDR3 reads CAWAPVADSPLHF. Here the CDR3 DNA reads TGTGCCTGGGCCCCAGTGGCTGATTCACCCCTCCACTTT.

On this clonotype: A much bigger clone sits one base away, suggesting this may be a read error. V and J are TRBV3-1 and TRBJ2-7; possible D gene TRBD1, 6 bases. Per germline, CDR1 LGHDT and CDR2 YNNKEL (reference sequence). The CDR3 runs to 14 residues. The V and J ends lost 2 bases and 6 bases respectively, with 14 bases between them. The CDR3 nucleotides read TGTGCCAGCAGCCAATCATACCAGGGGTCCGAGCAGTACTTC. This encodes CASSQSYQGSEQYF.

Here the CDR3 DNA reads TGTGCCAGCAGGGGGCCACAGGGCGGCTACGAGCAGTACTTC. This encodes CASRGPQGGYEQYF. The chain uses TRBV6-1 and TRBJ2-7, with D perhaps TRBD1 (6 bases). CDR1 is MNHNS, CDR2 SASEGT, per germline. The CDR3 is 14 residues long. Trimming left V 6 bases short and J 3 bases short, with 15 bases between.

In its sample, this clonotype was seen many times. This chain connects TRBV5-6 to TRBJ2-5, with 8 bases matching TRBD2. The CDR3 has 16 residues. After removal of 5 bases from V and 2 bases from J, the junction contained 11 bases not matched to a gene. Looked up from germline, CDR1 is SGHDT and CDR2 is YYEEEE. In DNA, the CDR3 is TGTGCCAGCAGTTTGAAATCGGGACTAGTGCAAGAGACCCAGTACTTC. It encodes CASSLKSGLVQETQYF.

This clonotype was seen a few times. The chain recombines TRBV2 with TRBJ1-2; a weak D match, TRBD1 (5 bases). In germline, CDR1 is SNHLY, CDR2 FYNNEI. V was clipped by 7 bases and J by 4 bases, with 19 bases between them. CDR3 size: 15 residues. The CDR3 DNA follows: TGTGCCAGCATCATATATTTGGGACGGAGCTATGGCTACACCTTC. The encoded protein is CASIIYLGRSYGYTF.

V and J are TRBV27 and TRBJ2-1; TRBD2 is a possible D gene (5 bases). Deletions cut 5 bases from V and 6 bases from J, with 8 bases between. Per the germline V gene, CDR1 is MNHEY and CDR2 is SMNVEV (reference sequence). This CDR3 is 12 amino acids long. CDR3 DNA sequence: TGTGCCAGCAGTCCGGACTTCAATGAGCAGTTCTTC. Protein product: CASSPDFNEQFF.

Of note for this clonotype: Being one base from a much bigger clone, this may be a read error. The genes are TRBV3-1 and TRBJ2-5; maybe TRBD1 (6 bases). The CDR3 consists of 16 residues. The germline CDR1 and CDR2 sequences are LGHDT and YNNKEL (reference sequence). The CDR3 DNA reads TGTGTCAGCAGCCAAGGGGTAGGGGGAAGGGGAGAGACCCAGTACTTC. Its protein is CVSSQGVGGRGETQYF.

This clonotype was picked up many times. The chain is built from TRBV2 and TRBJ2-2, with D unresolved. The CDR3 has 14 amino acids. The V gene's germline CDR1 is SNHLY and CDR2 FYNNEI. V was cut by 8 bases and J by 4 bases, with 14 bases left in between. The CDR3 nucleotides read TGTGCCAGCGTCTTAGTTATCGGCACCGGGGAGCTGTTTTTT. Protein product: CASVLVIGTGELFF.

This clonotype has at least ten counts. The chain recombines TRBV11-3 with TRBJ1-2; no clear D gene. V lost 2 bases, J lost 4 bases, and 11 bases lay in between. CDR3 length: 14 residues. CDR1 SGHNT and CDR2 YENEEA come from the germline V gene. CDR3 nucleotides: TGTGCCAGCAGCTTACAGGAGACCAGCTATGGCTACACCTTC. This translates into CASSLQETSYGYTF.